This T cell receptor (beta chain) was retrieved from a study of shared T cell receptors in the human thymus. Trimming removed 4 bases from V and 4 bases from J, with 17 bases in between. Germline CDR1 is SGHRS and CDR2 is YFSETQ. This CDR3 spans 15 amino acids. Assay used: immunoSEQ multiplex PCR; TCRdb lists only in-frame clones, some missing. The sample consists of hundreds of thousands of clones, roughly 88% of them appearing once. This sample was shared with a second study, whose subject was human thymus T cells. That work states: Thymic resections from corrective heart surgery supplied the tissue. Thymic and blood repertoires showed apparently biased V and J gene usage.

The clonotype comes from a boy under three years old with a congenital heart defect. The rearrangement links TRBV5-1 to TRBJ1-2; tentatively, D is TRBD1 (5 bases). Sequenced sample: thymocytes. The CDR3 protein is CASSPAGPEGYGYTF. The CDR3 region has the DNA TGCGCCAGCAGCCCCGCAGGGCCTGAAGGCTATGGCTACACCTTC.